The 30 T cell receptor beta chains below were found in one sample sequenced in a study of T cell changes during pregnancy in multiple sclerosis. Assay used: immunoSEQ multiplex PCR; TCRdb lists only in-frame clones, some missing. The table shows some 41,000 clones, with nearly 90% occurring only once. Sample: CD4+ T cells from peripheral blood mononuclear cells, taken after pregnancy. These receptors all come from a female donor with multiple sclerosis, enrolled in a pregnancy study.

The chain has TRBV11-2 and TRBJ2-4, with 10 bases matching TRBD1. CDR3 length: 14 amino acids. The V gene's germline CDR1 is SGHAT and CDR2 FQNNGV. With V trimmed by 5 bases and J by 7 bases, 5 bases remained unmatched. CDR3 region: CASSPSGQGNIQYF. The CDR3 coding sequence is TGTGCCAGCAGCCCCTCGGGACAGGGGAACATTCAGTACTTC.

This clone came up once. The chain joins TRBV6-5 to TRBJ1-1; possibly TRBD1 for D (5 bases). Looked up from germline, CDR1 is MNHEY and CDR2 is SVGAGI. The CDR3 loop spans 12 amino acids. Trimming took 5 bases from V and 3 from J, leaving 7 bases between them. The CDR3 DNA follows: TGTGCCAGCAGTAGGGGTTACACTGAAGCTTTCTTT. Its protein product is CASSRGYTEAFF.

V and J are TRBV28 and TRBJ2-1; 7 positions agree with TRBD2. CDR1 and CDR2 (germline): MDHEN, SYDVKM. After removal of 6 bases from V and 2 bases from J, the junction contained 7 bases not matched to a gene. The CDR3 loop spans 15 amino acids. The CDR3 coding sequence is TGTGCCAGCAGGGGCGGGGACTACACCTACAATGAGCAGTTCTTC. It is translated as CASRGGDYTYNEQFF.

The chain uses TRBV11-2 and TRBJ2-7; 7 nucleotides align to TRBD1. CDR3 size: 14 residues. Trimming took 0 bases from V and 2 from J; bases not matched to a gene: 1. Germline loops: CDR1 SGHAT, CDR2 FQNNGV. In nucleotides, the CDR3 is TGTGCCAGCAGCTTAGACACAGGGGCCTACGAGCAGTACTTC. Amino acid sequence: CASSLDTGAYEQYF.

The rearrangement uses TRBV12-2 and TRBJ1-4. TRBV12-2 corresponds to a pseudogene. There are 17 residues in the CDR3. The CDR3, as DNA: TGTGCAAGTCGCTTAGCTCGGGATGGCCAAACTAATGAAAAACTGTTTTTT. It is translated as CASRLARDGQTNEKLFF.

The chain uses TRBV19 and TRBJ2-3, with 10 positions matching TRBD2. CDR3 length equals 18 residues. Per germline, CDR1 LNHDA and CDR2 SQIVND (reference sequence). V was pared by 3 bases and J by 0 bases, with 9 bases of the junction left unmatched. This CDR3 is CASSIYHSSGGSTDTQYF. In nucleotides, the CDR3 is TGTGCCAGTAGTATTTATCATTCTAGCGGGGGTAGCACAGATACGCAGTATTTT. The variable domain in full, with the rest retrieved from reference TRBV19 and TRBJ2-3, is DGGITQSPKYLFRKEGQNVTLSCEQNLNHDAMYWYRQDPGQGLRLIYYSQIVNDFQKGDIAEGYSVSREKKESFPLTVTSAQKNPTAFYLCASSIYHSSGGSTDTQYFGPGTRLTVL.

The chain combines TRBV6-6 with TRBJ2-1, with 10 bases that match TRBD2. The CDR3 extends over 12 amino acids. V was clipped by 5 bases and J by 14 bases; unmatched bases: 6. CDR1 MNHNY and CDR2 SVGAGI come from the germline V gene (reference sequence). For the CDR3, the DNA is TGTGCCAGCAGTGGGCTAGCGGGAGTTAAGTTCTTC. Encoded protein: CASSGLAGVKFF.

This chain connects TRBV7-3 to TRBJ2-2, with 9 bases aligning to TRBD2. V lost 4 bases, J lost 4 bases, and 7 bases stayed unmatched. This CDR3 is built from 16 residues. Germline V lookup: CDR1 SGHTA, CDR2 FQGTGA. The CDR3 coding sequence is TGTGCCAGCAGCTACGCGGGAGGGCCGGGCACCGGGGAGCTGTTTTTT. Protein product: CASSYAGGPGTGELFF.

The chain joins TRBV11-2 to TRBJ2-1; 7 nucleotides align to TRBD2. The CDR3 has 16 amino acids. Germline loops: CDR1 SGHAT, CDR2 FQNNGV. With 0 bases clipped from V and 2 bases from J, the junction kept 4 bases outside the gene matches. The CDR3, as DNA: TGTGCCAGCAGCTTAGAAGGCGGGAGAACCTACAATGAGCAGTTCTTC. Its translation is CASSLEGGRTYNEQFF.

This chain joins TRBV5-6 and TRBJ2-7, with 9 bases lining up with TRBD1. Per germline, CDR1 SGHDT and CDR2 YYEEEE. Trimming at V came to 4 bases and at J to 4 bases, leaving 6 bases not matched to a gene. There are 14 residues in the CDR3. CDR3: CASSQTGGVYEQYF. CDR3 sequence (DNA): TGTGCCAGCAGCCAGACAGGGGGGGTGTACGAGCAGTACTTC.

V and J are TRBV2 and TRBJ2-1; D is possibly TRBD1 (6 bases). The CDR3 runs 13 residues. Per germline, CDR1 SNHLY and CDR2 FYNNEI. V lost 2 bases to trimming and J lost 5 bases, with 7 bases between them. CDR3 in DNA: TGTGCCAGCAGTGAAAACAGGGACAATGAGCAGTTCTTC. Translation: CASSENRDNEQFF.

This rearrangement joins TRBV19 to TRBJ1-1; D possibly corresponds to TRBD1 (5 bases). The CDR3 runs to 15 residues. The V gene lost 5 bases and the J gene lost 1 base, with 14 bases spanning the gap. CDR1 is LNHDA, CDR2 SQIVND, per germline (reference sequence). The CDR3 is CASSSPGHSNTEAFF. The CDR3, as DNA: TGTGCCAGTAGTTCCCCTGGACATTCGAACACTGAAGCTTTCTTT.

The gene calls are TRBV5-6 and TRBJ1-2; tentatively, D is TRBD1 (5 bases). Germline loops: CDR1 SGHDT, CDR2 YYEEEE. V lost 4 bases and J lost 2, with 12 bases in between. The CDR3 extends over 14 amino acids. The CDR3 is CASSPWGGNYGYTF. The CDR3, as DNA: TGTGCCAGCAGCCCCTGGGGGGGGAACTATGGCTACACCTTC.

The CDR3 here is CASSIQGQTNYGYTF. The DNA for the CDR3 is TGTGCCAGTAGTATCCAGGGACAGACTAACTATGGCTACACCTTC. The genes are TRBV19 and TRBJ1-2; 7 nucleotides agree with TRBD1. Germline values: CDR1 LNHDA, CDR2 SQIVND (reference sequence). The CDR3 runs to 15 residues. V dropped 3 bases and J dropped 0; count of bases not matched to a gene: 4.

This chain connects TRBV19 to TRBJ2-7; D may be TRBD2 (5 bases). Germline V gene data show CDR1 as LNHDA and CDR2 as SQIVND (reference sequence). V was clipped by 6 bases and J by 1 base, with 22 bases between them. The CDR3 has 17 residues. CDR3 coding DNA: TGTGCCAGTAGCCGCAGTCATTCGGGGTCCCGGTCCTACGAGCAGTACTTC. Its translation is CASSRSHSGSRSYEQYF.

The chain is built from TRBV6-4 and TRBJ1-1, with TRBD1 as a possible D gene (5 bases). This CDR3 has 14 amino acids. Trimming stripped 10 bases from V and 0 bases from J, with 15 bases between. Germline lookup yields CDR1 MRHNA and CDR2 SNTAGT. The chain's CDR3 is CAIDWGDLNTEAFF. The DNA for the CDR3 is TGTGCCATCGACTGGGGGGATTTGAACACTGAAGCTTTCTTT.

V gene TRBV7-2 combines with J gene TRBJ2-2; possibly TRBD1 for D (6 bases). The germline CDR1 and CDR2 sequences are SGHTA and FQGNSA. Trimming removed 5 bases at V and 6 bases at J, with 16 bases between. The CDR3 runs 15 residues. CDR3 nucleotide sequence: TGTGCCAGCAGCCCACCGAACAGGGTGGCCGGGGAGCTGTTTTTT. Its translation: CASSPPNRVAGELFF.

Comment on this clone: An end of the junction differs from the germline gene, which may be a read error. J is TRBJ2-5 and V is TRBV7-7; 8 bases line up with TRBD2. This CDR3 spans 15 amino acids. Germline CDR1 SSHAT, CDR2 FNYEAQ (reference sequence). CDR3 residues: CASSLAGGLGETQYF. Here the CDR3 DNA reads TGTGCTAGCAGCTTGGCGGGAGGTTTGGGAGAGACCCAGTACTTC.

The V gene is TRBV6-1, the J gene TRBJ1-5, with 7 positions matching TRBD1. J was trimmed by 0 bases and V by 5 bases; bases with no gene match: 16. CDR3 size: 19 residues. Germline V CDR1 and CDR2: MNHNS, SASEGT. The CDR3 sequence is CASSQGGDRLLFSNQPQHF. DNA for the CDR3: TGTGCCAGCAGTCAAGGGGGGGACAGATTACTTTTTAGCAATCAGCCCCAGCATTTT.

V gene TRBV21-1 combines with J gene TRBJ2-5; TRBD2 is the table's D call, not checked against the DNA. TRBV21-1 constitutes a pseudogene. The CDR3 is 17 residues long. For the CDR3, the DNA is TGTGCCAGCAGCAATCCCCGAGGGCGGAACATGGAGAAGACCCAGTACTTC. As protein: CASSNPRGRNMEKTQYF.

The chain recombines TRBV4-1 with TRBJ2-1, with unresolved D. Trimming removed 2 bases from V and 0 bases from J, with 11 bases in between. CDR1 is MGHRA, CDR2 YSYEKL, per germline. The CDR3 is 16 amino acids. The CDR3 here is CASSQLDIISYNEQFF. CDR3 nucleotide sequence: TGCGCCAGCAGCCAACTTGACATAATCTCCTACAATGAGCAGTTCTTC.

The rearrangement joins TRBV6-1 to TRBJ2-7, with D perhaps matching TRBD2 (5 bases). The CDR3 loop spans 15 amino acids. V lost 5 bases to trimming and J lost 1 base, with 15 bases between them. Germline lookup yields CDR1 MNHNS and CDR2 SASEGT. CDR3 residues: CASSWTHSGSYEQYF. The DNA of the CDR3 is TGTGCCAGCAGTTGGACCCACAGCGGATCCTACGAGCAGTACTTC.

The chain joins TRBV19 to TRBJ2-7; perhaps TRBD2 as D (6 bases). Trimming took 5 bases from V and 0 from J, leaving 11 bases between them. Germline V CDR1 and CDR2: LNHDA, SQIVND (reference sequence). There are 14 residues in the CDR3. Here the CDR3 DNA reads TGTGCCAGTAGTCCGGGCGGGGACTCCTACGAGCAGTACTTC. The encoded protein is CASSPGGDSYEQYF.

The chain is built from TRBV30 and TRBJ1-3; TRBD1 matches 10 bases. The CDR3 is 14 amino acids. Germline V gives CDR1 GTSNPN, CDR2 SVGIG (reference sequence). V lost 6 bases and J lost 4; bases outside the gene matches: 6. The CDR3 DNA sequence: TGTGCCTGCGACAGGGGGCTAGAAGGAAACACCATATATTTT. Its protein product is CACDRGLEGNTIYF.

The chain employs TRBV6-1 and TRBJ1-3, with D possibly being TRBD1 (6 bases). CDR1 is MNHNS and CDR2 is SASEGT in the germline V gene. The germline V and J ends were trimmed by 3 bases and 4 bases, with 19 bases remaining between them. This CDR3 contains 17 residues. The CDR3 protein is CASSDLRDTLSGNTIYF. The CDR3 DNA is TGTGCCAGCAGTGACCTACGGGACACCCTGTCGGGAAACACCATATATTTT.

This clone has a handful of counts. The chain joins TRBV7-3 to TRBJ1-1; a possible D gene is TRBD1 (5 bases). V lost 5 bases and J lost 5, with 15 bases in between. The germline V gene has CDR1 SGHTA and CDR2 FQGTGA. CDR3 length: 14 amino acids. CDR3 sequence: CASSPSAGRTEAFF. The DNA of the CDR3 is TGTGCCAGCAGCCCCAGCGCAGGGCGGACTGAAGCTTTCTTT.

This clone was seen only once. The DNA of the CDR3 is TGTGCCAGTAGTAAAACTAGCGGGATTAGTTCTGGGGCCAACGTCCTGACTTTC. Its protein product is CASSKTSGISSGANVLTF. The V gene is TRBV19, the J gene TRBJ2-6; TRBD2 matches at 10 bases. This CDR3 is built from 18 residues. Germline V lookup: CDR1 LNHDA, CDR2 SQIVND (reference sequence). J lost 1 base, V lost 4 bases, and 7 bases had no gene match.

CDR3 amino acids: CASSPPTGEEKLFF. Here the CDR3 DNA reads TGTGCCAGCTCACCGCCCACAGGGGAGGAAAAACTGTTTTTT. This chain links TRBV18 with TRBJ1-4; 7 nucleotides line up with TRBD1. The germline V gene encodes CDR1 KGHSH and CDR2 LQKENI. The CDR3 length is 14 residues. V gave up 3 bases and J gave up 8 bases; unmatched junction bases: 6.

The J gene is TRBJ1-1, the V gene TRBV10-3; 8 nucleotides match TRBD1. CDR1 and CDR2 (germline): ENHRY, SYGVKD. CDR3 length: 13 residues. V trimming: 3 bases; J trimming: 3 bases; junction bases outside the gene matches: 0. The CDR3 loop reads CAISDRGHTEAFF. The CDR3 region has the DNA TGTGCCATCAGTGACAGGGGGCACACTGAAGCTTTCTTT.

The chain is built from TRBV4-3 and TRBJ2-6; D is ambiguous. The V end lost 0 bases, the J end lost 5 bases, and 5 bases lay between the germline ends. The CDR3 length is 14 residues. Germline lookup yields CDR1 LGHNA and CDR2 YSLEER. CDR3 residues: CASSQETWANVLTF. Here the CDR3 DNA reads TGCGCCAGCAGCCAAGAGACTTGGGCCAACGTCCTGACTTTC.